Shown below are 23 T cell receptor beta chains from a single sample sequenced in a study of blood T cells in healthy people across ages. Sample-barcoded 5' priming and a J-beta primer mix drove a second PCR of 7 to 11 cycles. TCRdb analysed the 5' RACE reads with MiXCR anew, one entry per CDR3 protein. The table records nearly 1 million distinct CDR3 sequences, about 53% of them present only once. The specimen sequenced was blood. These receptors originate from a woman in her sixties or seventies in good health.

The chain uses TRBV2 and TRBJ1-2; D might be TRBD1 (5 bases). Looked up from germline, CDR1 is SNHLY and CDR2 is FYNNEI. The CDR3 contains 15 residues. V lost 7 bases, J lost 4 bases, and 19 bases lay in between. The CDR3 DNA follows: TGTGCCAGCACCGGCGAGGGGAGGCCCACCTATGGCTACACCTTC. Protein sequence: CASTGEGRPTYGYTF.

This chain joins TRBV4-3 and TRBJ2-1; TRBD2 agrees at 8 bases. This CDR3 has 16 amino acids. Per the germline V gene, CDR1 is LGHNA and CDR2 is YSLEER. J was trimmed by 2 bases and V by 4 bases; bases with no gene match: 7. The chain's CDR3 is CASSRQLAVAYNEQFF. DNA for the CDR3: TGCGCCAGCAGCCGACAACTAGCGGTGGCCTACAATGAGCAGTTCTTC.

This clonotype has only a few counts. This sequence joins TRBV5-1 and TRBJ2-3, with D possibly called TRBD1 or TRBD2 (6 bases each). Germline-derived CDR1 and CDR2 are SGHRS and YFSETQ. There are 14 residues in the CDR3. V was shortened by 4 bases and J by 2 bases, with 11 bases between the two germline ends. The CDR3 DNA reads as TGCGCCAGCAGCCGCGGGACAAACACAGATACGCAGTATTTT. Protein sequence: CASSRGTNTDTQYF.

The chain links TRBV6-1 to TRBJ2-1, with 9 bases fitting TRBD2. The CDR3 sequence is 17 residues long. V dropped 6 bases and J dropped 6; count of bases not matched to a gene: 15. Per germline, CDR1 MNHNS and CDR2 SASEGT. CDR3 sequence: CASRLAGLGGLGNEQFF. The CDR3 bases are TGTGCCAGCAGGCTAGCGGGGCTGGGGGGCCTGGGCAATGAGCAGTTCTTC.

This clonotype was counted only a few times. The gene calls are TRBV7-2 and TRBJ2-7; D possibly corresponds to TRBD2 (6 bases). CDR3 length: 14 residues. Germline V gene data show CDR1 as SGHTA and CDR2 as FQGNSA. With 5 bases removed from V and 3 bases from J, the gap between germline ends came to 14 bases. CDR3 DNA sequence: TGTGCCAGCAGCCTTAAACTAGCCTACTACGAGCAGTACTTC. It codes for CASSLKLAYYEQYF.

The chain uses TRBV5-5 and TRBJ2-2, with 11 bases that match TRBD2. This CDR3 contains 16 residues. The V gene end was trimmed by 2 bases and the J gene end by 7 bases; junction bases not matched to a gene: 7. Germline CDR1 is SGHKS and CDR2 is YYEKEE (reference sequence). For the CDR3, the DNA is TGTGCCAGCAGCTTTAAGCTAGCGGGAGGTCACGGGGAGCTGTTTTTT. Amino acid sequence: CASSFKLAGGHGELFF.

This clonotype was counted a few times. CDR3 sequence reads: CSVGHTGTAFF. The CDR3 region has the DNA TGCAGCGTTGGTCATACCGGGACAGCTTTCTTT. The J gene is TRBJ1-1, the V gene TRBV29-1, with D possibly TRBD1 on 5 matching bases. The germline V gene encodes CDR1 SQVTM and CDR2 ANQGSEA. Trimming removed 4 bases from V and 10 bases from J, with 13 bases in between. The CDR3 covers 11 residues.

This clonotype was seen once. The genes are TRBV5-1 and TRBJ2-5; TRBD1 matches at 10 bases. The CDR3 has 17 amino acids. The germline V gene encodes CDR1 SGHRS and CDR2 YFSETQ. J gave up 11 bases and V 4 bases, and 20 bases lay outside the gene matches. CDR3 in amino acids: CASSGTGEGGGNNEQYF. The CDR3 bases are TGCGCCAGCAGCGGGACAGGGGAAGGTGGCGGGAACAATGAGCAGTACTTC.

This chain uses TRBV25-1 with TRBJ2-1; 11 positions match TRBD2. The CDR3 contains 13 residues. Unmatched junction bases numbered 7, after V lost 3 bases and J lost 15 bases. Germline V gives CDR1 MGHDK, CDR2 SYGVNS. The CDR3 here is CASSDHTGTSGFF. In DNA form, the CDR3 reads TGTGCCAGCAGTGATCATACCGGGACTAGCGGGTTCTTC.

V is TRBV5-1 and J is TRBJ2-4; 7 positions agree with TRBD1. V shed 0 bases, J shed 0 bases, and the junction held 9 bases outside the gene matches. The CDR3 is 18 amino acids. CDR1 and CDR2 (germline): SGHRS, YFSETQ. Here the CDR3 reads CASSLDPRDSLAKNIQYF. DNA of the CDR3: TGCGCCAGCAGCTTGGATCCCCGGGACAGTCTAGCCAAAAACATTCAGTACTTC.

This clonotype was seen a few times. The chain combines TRBV28 with TRBJ1-6; TRBD1 matches at 9 bases. V gave up 6 bases and J gave up 10 bases; unmatched junction bases: 13. This CDR3 spans 16 amino acids. Germline V gene lookup returns CDR1 MDHEN and CDR2 SYDVKM. CDR3 coding DNA: TGTGCCAGCAGGAACTTCCACAGGGGGCAAGGATCACCCCTCCACTTT. This encodes CASRNFHRGQGSPLHF.

J is TRBJ2-1 and V is TRBV3-1, with TRBD2 matching 9 bases. The CDR3 is made up of 14 amino acids. Germline CDR1 and CDR2: LGHDT and YNNKEL (reference sequence). V shed 4 bases and J 13 bases; nucleotides not matched to a gene: 11. This CDR3 is CASSLGTSPNLQFF. The CDR3 DNA sequence: TGTGCCAGCAGCCTTGGGACTAGCCCAAACCTTCAGTTCTTC.

This clonotype occurred a few times. This chain links TRBV27 with TRBJ2-2, with D uncertain. Germline values: CDR1 MNHEY, CDR2 SMNVEV (reference sequence). V dropped 5 bases and J dropped 2 bases, with 15 bases sitting between them. This CDR3 is built from 16 residues. The CDR3 DNA sequence: TGTGCCAGCAGTATACTTCCACCCGTCAACACCGGGGAGCTGTTTTTT. This encodes CASSILPPVNTGELFF.

The table lists this clonotype with a few counts. The chain is built from TRBV4-2 and TRBJ2-7; TRBD2 matches at 9 bases. Trimming took 2 bases from V and 5 from J; bases not matched to a gene: 10. Germline CDR1 is LGHNA and CDR2 is YNFKEQ. There are 16 residues in the CDR3. CDR3 in amino acids: CASSQRTGLASHEQYF. In DNA, the CDR3 is TGTGCCAGCAGCCAACGCACCGGACTAGCGAGCCACGAGCAGTACTTC.

The genes are TRBV7-6 and TRBJ1-5; the D gene is possibly TRBD1 (6 bases). The CDR3 is 16 residues long. Trimming left V 1 base short and J 2 bases short, with 12 bases between. Germline V gene data show CDR1 as SGHVS and CDR2 as FNYEAQ. CDR3 region: CASSLGPGAGNQPQHF. CDR3 in DNA: TGTGCCAGCAGCTTAGGGCCGGGGGCCGGCAATCAGCCCCAGCATTTT.

J is TRBJ2-7 and V is TRBV29-1; D might be TRBD1 (5 bases). The CDR3 is made up of 14 amino acids. Germline CDR1 is SQVTM and CDR2 is ANQGSEA. Between the trimmed V and J ends, which lost 4 bases and 2 bases, there was a span of 15 bases. The CDR3 protein is CSVGGRLGTYEQYF. For the CDR3, the DNA is TGCAGCGTTGGGGGCCGCCTAGGAACCTACGAGCAGTACTTC.

This clonotype was observed a single time. The genes are TRBV20-1 and TRBJ2-1; TRBD2 might be the D (6 bases). CDR1 and CDR2 (germline): DFQATT, SNEGSKA (reference sequence). V dropped 5 bases and J dropped 1 base, with 12 bases sitting between them. The CDR3 contains 14 residues. CDR3 in amino acids: CSAPGLQSYNEQFF. DNA of the CDR3: TGCAGTGCTCCGGGACTCCAATCCTACAATGAGCAGTTCTTC.

The chain employs TRBV5-5 and TRBJ2-1; no reliable D call. Germline V gives CDR1 SGHKS, CDR2 YYEKEE (reference sequence). Trimming stripped 1 base from V and 4 bases from J, with 9 bases between. CDR3 length: 14 residues. The CDR3 DNA is TGTGCCAGCAGCTTGTACGGCCTATACAATGAGCAGTTCTTC. Amino acid sequence: CASSLYGLYNEQFF.

The CDR3 DNA reads TGTGCCACCAGTGGAGGGACAGGGGGCGCCGGTTCCTACGAGCAGTACTTC. Encoded protein: CATSGGTGGAGSYEQYF. This chain links TRBV24-1 with TRBJ2-7, with TRBD1 matching over 12 bases. Germline V gene lookup returns CDR1 KGHDR and CDR2 SFDVKD. The V and J ends lost 5 bases and 1 base, in that order; junction bases with no gene match: 8. The CDR3 contains 17 residues.

This chain uses TRBV3-1 with TRBJ2-4; unclear D gene. Per germline, CDR1 LGHDT and CDR2 YNNKEL (reference sequence). CDR3 length equals 11 residues. Trimming left V 1 base short and J 13 bases short, with 8 bases between. CDR3 bases: TGTGCCAGCAGCCAAGTCTCCGTGCAGTACTTC. It yields the protein CASSQVSVQYF.

About this clonotype: The junction departs from the called germline gene at one end, perhaps through a read error. The chain carries TRBV20-1 and TRBJ1-5; D perhaps matches TRBD1 (5 bases). This CDR3 region has 14 residues. Germline V CDR1 and CDR2: DFQATT, SNEGSKA (reference sequence). The CDR3 DNA is TGCGGTGCTAGAAGACAGAATAGCAATCAGCCCCAGCATTTT. Amino acid sequence: CGARRQNSNQPQHF.

This clonotype came up a few times. V usage is TRBV5-1 and J usage is TRBJ2-1; D is unresolved. Germline values: CDR1 SGHRS, CDR2 YFSETQ. There are 15 residues in the CDR3. V gave up 1 base and J gave up 0 bases, with 8 bases separating them. Here the CDR3 DNA reads TGCGCCAGCAGCTTGTCGTCTAGCTCCTACAATGAGCAGTTCTTC. As protein: CASSLSSSSYNEQFF. Combining the CDR3 with reference TRBV5-1 and TRBJ2-1 gives the whole variable domain KAGVTQTPRYLIKTRGQQVTLSCSPISGHRSVSWYQQTPGQGLQFLFEYFSETQRNKGNFPGRFSGRQFSNSRSEMNVSTLELGDSALYLCASSLSSSSYNEQFFGPGTRLTVL.

The J gene is TRBJ2-5, the V gene TRBV7-9, with 11 bases lining up with TRBD2. This CDR3 contains 17 residues. CDR1 is SEHNR and CDR2 is FQNEAQ in the germline V gene (reference sequence). Trimming took 8 bases from V and 3 from J; bases not matched to a gene: 14. CDR3 coding DNA: TGTGCCAGCTGCCCCTCCACTAGCGGGAGAGGAGAAGAGACCCAGTACTTC. Its protein product is CASCPSTSGRGEETQYF.